Presented here are 8 T cell receptor beta chains from one specimen sequenced in a study of T cell repertoires in cytomegalovirus infection. For these receptors, no antigen is known. TCRdb processed the reads anew with MiXCR; each CDR3 protein has one entry. The sample consists of hundreds of thousands of distinct CDR3 sequences, approximately 32% of them appearing once. Sample: cultured CD8+ T cells from PBMCs, taken from culture after CMV antigen stimulation. These receptors all stem from a human donor in good health (CMV status not recorded). Some clones in this sample may be carry-over from other donors' samples.

This clonotype was detected ten times or more. The chain combines TRBV7-2 with TRBJ2-5; 7 nucleotides match TRBD2. Looked up from germline, CDR1 is SGHTA and CDR2 is FQGNSA. Trimming removed 5 bases from V and 5 bases from J; junction bases left unmatched: 5. This CDR3 comprises 13 residues. The CDR3 sequence is CASSGGGLETQYF. The CDR3 region has the DNA TGTGCCAGCAGCGGGGGGGGTTTGGAGACCCAGTACTTC.

CDR3 amino acids: CSVQGQPYGYTF. The CDR3 nucleotides read TGCAGCGTTCAGGGACAACCCTATGGCTACACCTTC. This chain links TRBV29-1 with TRBJ1-2, with a tentative D call TRBD1 (6 bases). Germline V gene data show CDR1 as SQVTM and CDR2 as ANQGSEA. This CDR3 is built from 12 residues. The ends were cut back, 5 bases at V and 4 bases at J, with 11 bases in the middle. The whole variable domain, filled in from reference TRBV29-1 and TRBJ1-2, reads SAVISQKPSRDICQRGTSLTIQCQVDSQVTMMFWYRQQPGQSLTLIATANQGSEATYESGFVIDKFPISRPNLTFSTLTVSNMSPEDSSIYLCSVQGQPYGYTFGSGTRLTVV.

This clonotype was counted a few times. This chain uses TRBV7-6 with TRBJ1-2; no clear D. V gave up 6 bases and J gave up 4 bases, with 12 bases separating them. The CDR3 contains 13 residues. Looked up from germline, CDR1 is SGHVS and CDR2 is FNYEAQ. The CDR3 DNA reads TGTGCCAGCAGGAGAGACAAGACCTATGGCTACACCTTC. As protein: CASRRDKTYGYTF.

The V and J genes are TRBV27 and TRBJ2-1; 7 bases fit TRBD1. The CDR3 runs to 15 residues. With 4 bases clipped from V and 7 bases from J, the junction kept 10 bases outside the gene matches. Per the germline V gene, CDR1 is MNHEY and CDR2 is SMNVEV (reference sequence). The CDR3 DNA reads as TGTGCCAGCAGTTCCCCCTCATCAGGGGGAAATGAGCAGTTCTTC. As protein: CASSSPSSGGNEQFF.

The table lists this clonotype with a few counts. The genes are TRBV7-9 and TRBJ2-1; 9 bases are a match to TRBD1. The CDR3 runs 15 residues. The germline gives CDR1 SEHNR, CDR2 FQNEAQ (reference sequence). Losses at the gene ends were 6 bases for V and 8 bases for J; bases not matched to a gene: 11. The CDR3 region has the DNA TGTGCCAGCAGGGCTACAGGGGGCCGTTTTGATGAGCAGTTCTTC. This encodes CASRATGGRFDEQFF.

Ten or more counts support this clonotype. V and J are TRBV7-2 and TRBJ2-6; TRBD2 matches 10 bases. The ends lost 5 bases at V and 0 bases at J; junction bases unmatched: 19. This CDR3 is 22 amino acids long. Germline CDR1 is SGHTA and CDR2 is FQGNSA. The DNA for the CDR3 is TGTGCCAGCAGCCCACGGGCGGTGGGGGAACTAGCGGGGAACTCTGGGGCCAACGTCCTGACTTTC. As protein: CASSPRAVGELAGNSGANVLTF.

V usage is TRBV29-1 and J usage is TRBJ2-3, with 7 bases that match TRBD2. The CDR3 covers 13 residues. Unmatched junction bases numbered 2, after V lost 1 base and J lost 4 bases. The germline V gene has CDR1 SQVTM and CDR2 ANQGSEA. CDR3: CSVEGLAADTQYF. The CDR3 DNA sequence: TGCAGCGTTGAAGGACTAGCAGCAGATACGCAGTATTTT.

The genes are TRBV5-4 and TRBJ2-1; 9 nucleotides line up with TRBD1. V shed 7 bases, J shed 3 bases, and the junction held 5 bases outside the gene matches. Germline V lookup: CDR1 SGHNT, CDR2 YYREEE (reference sequence). The CDR3 loop spans 14 amino acids. The CDR3: CASRDRDFYNEQFF. Written as DNA, the CDR3 is TGTGCCAGCCGGGACAGGGACTTCTACAATGAGCAGTTCTTC.